The 19 T cell receptor beta chains reported below all come from one sample, sequenced in a study of OX40 agonist ivuxolimab in advanced cancers. Profiled with immunoSEQ multiplex PCR; TCRdb holds only in-frame clones, not every one. The sample gives 35,000 to 55,000 clones, 70% to 90% of which show up once; about 13% is in the top ten. The specimen was CD4+ or CD8+ T cells sorted from blood, collected in a trial of the OX40 agonist ivuxolimab. These receptors came from an adult with an advanced solid tumor such as melanoma, head and neck, liver or kidney cancer.

A note on this clone: Mismatch with germline at one junction end may stem from a read error. The chain employs TRBV5-1 and TRBJ2-7, with 7 bases fitting TRBD1. The CDR3 extends over 17 amino acids. CDR1 is SGHRS and CDR2 is YFSETQ in the germline V gene. CDR3: CASSLYLSGTVSYEQCF. DNA of the CDR3: TGCGCCAGCAGCTTGTATCTTTCCGGGACAGTCTCCTACGAGCAGTGCTTC.

The V call is TRBV5-1, the J call TRBJ2-7, with D unclear. V was trimmed by 3 bases and J by 6 bases, leaving 10 bases between them. The germline gives CDR1 SGHRS, CDR2 YFSETQ. The CDR3 totals 12 residues. The CDR3 loop reads CASSSMSSEQYF. The DNA of the CDR3 is TGCGCCAGCAGCTCAATGTCTAGCGAGCAGTACTTC.

Turning to this clone: The sample has other DNA sequences that encode this CDR3 too. CDR3 sequence (DNA): TGTGCCATCACAGACACCGCGATAACTGAAGCTTTCTTT. It translates to CAITDTAITEAFF. The rearrangement joins TRBV10-3 to TRBJ1-1; D gene uncertain. The CDR3 loop spans 13 amino acids. Germline V gives CDR1 ENHRY, CDR2 SYGVKD. With 7 bases removed from V and 5 bases from J, the gap between germline ends came to 14 bases.

This chain's CDR3 is CASSLGPSGGAKLFF. The CDR3 region has the DNA TGTGCCAGCAGCTTAGGTCCCTCCGGGGGCGCAAAACTGTTTTTT. V is TRBV11-2 and J is TRBJ1-4, with D possibly matching TRBD1 (6 bases). The germline gives CDR1 SGHAT, CDR2 FQNNGV. This CDR3 has 15 amino acids. V was pared by 1 base and J by 10 bases, with 16 bases between.

The rearrangement joins TRBV19 to TRBJ2-7; D is perhaps TRBD2 (5 bases). The germline V gene encodes CDR1 LNHDA and CDR2 SQIVND (reference sequence). Trimming cost V 6 bases and J 6 bases, with 12 bases left between them. This CDR3 contains 12 residues. The CDR3 here is CASSHDGVEQYF. CDR3 coding DNA: TGTGCCAGTAGCCATGACGGGGTCGAGCAGTACTTC.

The chain recombines TRBV5-6 with TRBJ2-2; no clear D. Germline CDR1 reads SGHDT; CDR2 reads YYEEEE. The V and J ends lost 4 bases and 4 bases respectively, with 11 bases between them. This CDR3 contains 14 residues. CDR3 in amino acids: CASSQEGFTGELFF. CDR3 sequence (DNA): TGTGCCAGCAGCCAGGAAGGGTTCACCGGGGAGCTGTTTTTT.

The chain is built from TRBV5-4 and TRBJ2-1; 10 bases align to TRBD2. V lost 1 base to trimming and J lost 1 base; unmatched junction nucleotides: 8. Per the germline V gene, CDR1 is SGHNT and CDR2 is YYREEE (reference sequence). The CDR3 extends over 18 amino acids. Here the CDR3 reads CASSLFQREGRSYNEQFF. CDR3 nucleotides: TGTGCCAGCAGCTTGTTCCAGCGGGAGGGCCGGTCCTACAATGAGCAGTTCTTC. Full variable domain (rest looked up from reference TRBV5-4 and TRBJ2-1): ETGVTQSPTHLIKTRGQQVTLRCSSQSGHNTVSWYQQALGQGPQFIFQYYREEENGRGNFPPRFSGLQFPNYSSELNVNALELDDSALYLCASSLFQREGRSYNEQFFGPGTRLTVL.

This clone was observed once. The genes are TRBV6-6 and TRBJ2-7, with D perhaps being TRBD1 or TRBD2 (5 bases each). This CDR3 is built from 13 residues. Looked up from germline, CDR1 is MNHNY and CDR2 is SVGAGI (reference sequence). The germline V and J ends were trimmed by 5 bases and 3 bases, with 11 bases remaining between them. In DNA, the CDR3 is TGTGCCAGCAGTCGGGACGCAAACTACGAGCAGTACTTC. Translated, it gives CASSRDANYEQYF.

V is TRBV4-2 and J is TRBJ1-4, with a weak D call TRBD1 (6 bases). Looked up from germline, CDR1 is LGHNA and CDR2 is YNFKEQ. This CDR3 region has 18 residues. V was trimmed by 1 base and J by 4 bases, leaving 19 bases between them. CDR3 sequence: CASSQVFWDKSLNEKLFF. CDR3 DNA sequence: TGTGCCAGCAGCCAAGTCTTCTGGGACAAATCCCTTAATGAAAAACTGTTTTTT.

This clone appeared a few times. V is TRBV4-2 and J is TRBJ1-1; the D gene is possibly TRBD1 (6 bases). There are 14 residues in the CDR3. V lost 0 bases and J lost 11, with 16 bases in between. CDR1 LGHNA and CDR2 YNFKEQ come from the germline V gene. CDR3 DNA sequence: TGTGCCAGCAGCCAAGAAGGGACAAATCGGATGGCTTTCTTT. Its protein product is CASSQEGTNRMAFF.

V gene TRBV7-8 combines with J gene TRBJ2-7; D uncertain. V shed 6 bases and J shed 2 bases, with 14 bases lying between them. The CDR3 has 14 residues. Germline CDR1 SGHVS, CDR2 FQNEAQ. The CDR3: CASRLSTATYEQYF. For the CDR3, the DNA is TGTGCCAGCAGGCTATCTACGGCCACCTACGAGCAGTACTTC.

The chain carries TRBV7-2 and TRBJ2-1; D tentatively fits TRBD1 or TRBD2 (6 bases each). Germline CDR1 and CDR2: SGHTA and FQGNSA. The CDR3 extends over 15 amino acids. V was clipped by 0 bases and J by 7 bases, with 13 bases between them. The CDR3 loop reads CASSLARRGTNEQFF. As DNA, the CDR3 is TGTGCCAGCAGCTTAGCGCGGAGGGGGACAAATGAGCAGTTCTTC. Full variable domain (outside the CDR3, taken from reference TRBV7-2 and TRBJ2-1): GAGVSQSPSNKVTEKGKDVELRCDPISGHTALYWYRQSLGQGLEFLIYFQGNSAPDKSGLPSDRFSAERTGGSVSTLTIQRTQQEDSAVYLCASSLARRGTNEQFFGPGTRLTVL.

The chain recombines TRBV5-1 with TRBJ2-3; D is ambiguous. The germline gives CDR1 SGHRS, CDR2 YFSETQ. With 1 base removed from V and 2 bases from J, the gap between germline ends came to 5 bases. The CDR3 is 13 residues long. The CDR3: CASSLPFTDTQYF. CDR3 in DNA: TGCGCCAGCAGCTTGCCCTTCACAGATACGCAGTATTTT.

The rearrangement uses TRBV18 and TRBJ2-3; possible D gene TRBD2, 5 bases. CDR3 length: 15 residues. V was clipped by 2 bases and J by 3 bases, with 12 bases between them. Germline V gene data show CDR1 as KGHSH and CDR2 as LQKENI. CDR3 sequence reads: CASSPRTGSTDTQYF. As DNA, the CDR3 is TGTGCCAGCTCACCAAGAACGGGGTCGACAGATACGCAGTATTTT.

This chain uses TRBV11-2 with TRBJ2-3, with 12 bases matching TRBD2. The CDR3 contains 16 residues. The trim removed 7 bases at V and 0 bases at J, leaving 5 bases unmatched. Germline values: CDR1 SGHAT, CDR2 FQNNGV. The CDR3 bases are TGTGCCAGCACCCGGACTAGCGGGACTAGCACAGATACGCAGTATTTT. Encoded protein: CASTRTSGTSTDTQYF.

The chain is built from TRBV19 and TRBJ2-7, with D perhaps matching TRBD1 (6 bases). Deletions cut 3 bases from V and 5 bases from J, with 14 bases between. The CDR3 is 14 amino acids. Germline CDR1 is LNHDA and CDR2 is SQIVND (reference sequence). The CDR3 bases are TGTGCCAGTAGTATTATCAGGGGTGCTGACGAGCAGTACTTC. Its translation: CASSIIRGADEQYF.

This chain joins TRBV5-4 and TRBJ2-3; 7 bases fit TRBD2. In germline, CDR1 is SGHNT, CDR2 YYREEE (reference sequence). The J segment lost 4 bases and the V segment lost 7 bases, leaving 6 bases of the junction unmatched. CDR3 length: 13 amino acids. This CDR3 reads CASRGGVPDTQYF. The CDR3 DNA is TGTGCCAGCCGTGGGGGGGTCCCAGATACGCAGTATTTT.

A word on this clone: At one boundary the junction diverges from the germline segment, which might be a read error. The chain recombines TRBV4-1 with TRBJ2-1; 8 bases line up with TRBD1. This CDR3 comprises 15 residues. Germline assignment: CDR1 MGHRA and CDR2 YSYEKL. The DNA of the CDR3 is TGCGCCAGCAACCAAGGACAGGGAAACTACAATGAGCAGTTCTTC. It translates to CASNQGQGNYNEQFF.

This clone is a singleton in its sample. This rearrangement joins TRBV29-1 to TRBJ2-5, with TRBD1 as a possible D gene (6 bases). This CDR3 has 16 amino acids. V was pared by 6 bases and J by 5 bases, with 25 bases between. Germline CDR1 SQVTM, CDR2 ANQGSEA. The CDR3 nucleotides are TGCAGCGTACACCGGGACAAGTCCCCTCTAAGCGAGACCCAGTACTTC. Translated: CSVHRDKSPLSETQYF. The full variable domain, in which reference TRBV29-1 and TRBJ2-5 provide the parts outside the CDR3, is SAVISQKPSRDICQRGTSLTIQCQVDSQVTMMFWYRQQPGQSLTLIATANQGSEATYESGFVIDKFPISRPNLTFSTLTVSNMSPEDSSIYLCSVHRDKSPLSETQYFGPGTRLLVL.